This TCR beta chain was recorded in a study of T-cell reconstitution after alpha-beta-depleted transplantation in children. Concerning this clonotype itself: Its antigen is currently unknown.

General study findings and limits: The high TCRbeta diversity at day 60 in some patients came from surviving recipient T cells and thymic progenitors. About two months after transplant, alpha-beta T cells reportedly came from several hundred expanded graft clones. Fresh T-cell production supplied most of the T-cell counts and diversity seen one year after transplant.

Unique molecular identifiers were used to barcode this TCRbeta library. TCRdb re-called the PCR reads through MiXCR, storing one row per CDR3 protein. The profile covers about 200,000 distinct CDR3 sequences, with roughly 6.3% appearing a single time and just over 4.5% taken by the ten largest. Germline V gene data show CDR1 as SNHLY and CDR2 as FYNNEI. Trimming cost V 1 base and J 0 bases, with 9 bases left between them. The CDR3 spans 15 residues. The sequences come from PBMCs, collected before TCRalphabeta/CD19-depleted stem cell transplant. The sequence was obtained from a girl younger than two with combined immunodeficiency, due to receive a stem cell transplant. The chain uses TRBV2 and TRBJ1-1; D not certain. The CDR3 is CASSEGRVLNTEAFF. For the CDR3, the DNA is TGTGCCAGCAGTGAAGGAAGGGTGCTGAACACTGAAGCTTTCTTT.